Described below is a single T cell receptor (beta chain) sequence and its context. This clonotype was counted ten times or more. The antigen it binds to is not known. No much larger clone exists at a distance of one base, and base qualities are not known. This record comes from a study of T cells in Graves' hyperthyroidism and ophthalmopathy (dated by TCRdb to about 2019). About the investigation overall: A discovery cohort of roughly 96 patients, about 40 with Graves' ophthalmopathy and about 60 with stable Graves' hyperthyroidism, was used to find distinguishing TCR V-J signatures. TCR Vbeta CDR3 sequencing of some 140 peripheral blood samples (approximately 44 ophthalmopathy, 75 hyperthyroidism and approximately 17 progressor patients) is reported in the paper. Following sampling, methimazole starting at 30 mg daily was given to hyperthyroidism patients, and high-dose intravenous methylprednisolone was given to ophthalmopathy patients. For training and testing, the 100 or so patients in the discovery cohort were randomly divided in a 7:3 ratio. Whether ophthalmopathy could be predicted prospectively was tested in an independent validation cohort made up of 18 to 20 hyperthyroidism patients plus 17 patients who later progressed to ophthalmopathy. In more than five Graves' hyperthyroidism patients, the study also compared T-cell repertoires from thyroid tissue with T-cell repertoires from blood.

The germline V gene encodes CDR1 SGHVS and CDR2 FQNEAQ. The V end gives up 0 bases and the J end 3 bases, leaving 3 bases in the junction not matched to a gene. The CDR3, from cysteine to phenylalanine, totals 17 residues. Left in the record is the CDR3 DNA by itself, 51 bases read in frame from the first base. The TCR beta CDR3 regions were amplified from the RNA transcripts. The TCR CDR3 was subjected to a first round of RT-PCR using the HTBI primer set and the Qiagen OneStep RT-PCR kit. A second multiplex PCR round built the libraries, followed by size selection and purification. Libraries were sequenced paired-end with 100 bp reads on an Illumina HiSeq2000. The original methods were these. Raw data were processed with SOAPnuke, discarding reads with adapters, uncalled bases, mean Phred below 15, or no exact constant-primer or identifier match. COPE v1.2.5 was used to merge the high-quality paired reads, and each unique nucleotide sequence was defined as a clonotype. MiTCR v1.1 was used to align the clonotypes against IMGT TRBV, TRBD and TRBJ reference segments. The analysis included only V-J combinations with a frequency above 0.0001, which together covered over 98% of the repertoires. The TCS score was defined as the ratio of F50 (clonal expansion) to E x V (chaos), calculated using BLOSUM62-based TCRdist between CDR3 peptides within each V-J. Welch's t-statistics and random forest reduced fewer than 550 V-J features to some 14, which were used in a naive Bayes classifier (R e1071). In-frame beta chains were kept once TCRdb had trimmed the public reads at Q25 with fastp and called clones with MiXCR. All rows with the same CDR3 protein become a single entry with the most common DNA and genes. For this entry, the V and J calls and clone size follow TCRdb and not the study's own pipeline. The table for this sample lists 600,000 or so distinct CDR3 sequences; 46% of them were counted only once. Roughly 8.2% of the sample goes to the ten largest clones.

Stable Graves' hyperthyroidism was defined as the absence of progression to ophthalmopathy over 18 months of follow-up. Hyperthyroidism patients were newly diagnosed, had a disease duration of under 2 months, and were aged 18 to 65 years. Any patient with an uncontrolled infection, another autoimmune disease, pregnancy or lactation was excluded. Diagnoses were established on the basis of clinical symptoms, serum thyroxine and TRAb, thyroid ultrasound, and orbital computed tomography. Total RNA was extracted with Trizol reagent, and quality was checked on an Agilent 2100 Bioanalyzer. General findings and caveats noted by the study authors: Ophthalmopathy was separated from stable hyperthyroidism by a 13 V-J signature model, with over 85% sensitivity and approximately 81% specificity obtained in cross-validation and 80%/75% obtained in testing. In validation, the model predicted progression to ophthalmopathy a median of about 6 months before onset, with over 60% sensitivity and nearly 75% specificity. Sample size was not statistically predetermined, and blinding of investigators to group allocation was not performed. Most expanded thyroid clonotypes (frequency above 0.001) were also found in blood, which suggests that blood repertoires may mirror thyroid immune responses.

The TCR comes from a woman under 30 with Graves' hyperthyroidism. Donor details come from another sample of the same person, matched by shared clones. Sequencing was performed on peripheral blood or thyroid tissue (not recorded which). The chain was built from TRBV7-8 and TRBJ2-5, and TRBD2 aligns with 14 junction nucleotides. The bases are TGTGCCAGCAGCTTAGCCGGACTAGCGGGGGGTAAAGAGACCCAGTACTTC. Translated, this gives CASSLAGLAGGKETQYF. The full variable domain, completed from the reference TRBV7-8 and TRBJ2-5 proteins outside the CDR3, reads GAGVSQSPRYKVAKRGQDVALRCDPISGHVSLFWYQQALGQGPEFLTYFQNEAQLDKSGLPSDRFFAERPEGSVSTLKIQRTQQEDSAVYLCASSLAGLAGGKETQYFGPGTRLLVL.